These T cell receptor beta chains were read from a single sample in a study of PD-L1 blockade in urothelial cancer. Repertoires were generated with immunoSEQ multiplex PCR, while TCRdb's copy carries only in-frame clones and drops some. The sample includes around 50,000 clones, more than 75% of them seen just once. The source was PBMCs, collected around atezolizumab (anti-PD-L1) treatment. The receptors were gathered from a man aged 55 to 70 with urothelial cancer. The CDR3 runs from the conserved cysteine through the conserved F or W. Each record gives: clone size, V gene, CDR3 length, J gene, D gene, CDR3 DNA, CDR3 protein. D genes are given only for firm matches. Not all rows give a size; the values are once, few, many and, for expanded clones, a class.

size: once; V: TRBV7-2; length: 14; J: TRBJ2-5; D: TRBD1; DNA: TGTGCCAGCAGCTCCCGGGACAGCCAAGAGACCCAGTACTTC; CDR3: CASSSRDSQETQYF
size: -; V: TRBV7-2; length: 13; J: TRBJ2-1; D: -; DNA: TGTGCCAGCAGCACATATTCGAACAATGAGCAGTTCTTC; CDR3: CASSTYSNNEQFF
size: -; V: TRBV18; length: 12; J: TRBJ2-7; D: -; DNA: TGTGCCAGCTCTAACAGGGTCCACGAGCAGTACTTC; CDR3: CASSNRVHEQYF
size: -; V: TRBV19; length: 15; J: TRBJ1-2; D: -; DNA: TGTGCCAGTAGTATAGATGGTGCCAGGGGCTATGGCTACACCTTC; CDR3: CASSIDGARGYGYTF
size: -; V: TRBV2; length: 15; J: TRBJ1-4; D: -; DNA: TGTGCCAGCAGTAGTACAGGCGCAACTAATGAAAAACTGTTTTTT; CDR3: CASSSTGATNEKLFF
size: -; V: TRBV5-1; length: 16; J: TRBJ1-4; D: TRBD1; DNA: TGCGCCAGCAGCTTAGGCTACAGGGGAAGGAATGAAAAACTGTTTTTT; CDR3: CASSLGYRGRNEKLFF
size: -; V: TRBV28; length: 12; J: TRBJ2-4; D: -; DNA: TGTGCCAGCAGTTCTACGTTGGACATTCAGTACTTC; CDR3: CASSSTLDIQYF
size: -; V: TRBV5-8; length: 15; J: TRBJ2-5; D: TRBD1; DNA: TGTGCCAGCAGCCCAGGACAGGGGGGACAAGAGACCCAGTACTTC; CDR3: CASSPGQGGQETQYF
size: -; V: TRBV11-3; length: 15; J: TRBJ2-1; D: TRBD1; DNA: TGTGCCAGCAGCTTAGGACAGGGGGCCTACAATGAGCAGTTCTTC; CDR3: CASSLGQGAYNEQFF
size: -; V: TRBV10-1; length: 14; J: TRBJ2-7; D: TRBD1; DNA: TGCGCCAGCGGGGGGACAGGGGGACGATACGAGCAGTACTTC; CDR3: CASGGTGGRYEQYF
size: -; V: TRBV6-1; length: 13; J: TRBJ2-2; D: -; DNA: TGTGCCGGACTTAGGGGGGGCACCGGGGAGCTGTTTTTT; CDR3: CAGLRGGTGELFF
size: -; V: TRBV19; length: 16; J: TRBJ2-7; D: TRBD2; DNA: TGTGCCACCGAGGGGGTCGGGACTAGCGGGACCTACGAGCAGTACTTC; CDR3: CATEGVGTSGTYEQYF
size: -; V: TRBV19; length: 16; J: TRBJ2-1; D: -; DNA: TGTGCCAGTAGTATAGTACGCTTAGCCGCCTTCAATGAGCAGTTCTTC; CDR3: CASSIVRLAAFNEQFF
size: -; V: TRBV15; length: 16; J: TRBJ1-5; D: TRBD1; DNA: TGTGCCACCAGCAGAGTAGGGACGACAGGGGTCCAGCCCCAGCATTTT; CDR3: CATSRVGTTGVQPQHF
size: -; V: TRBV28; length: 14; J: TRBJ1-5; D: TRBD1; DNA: TGTGCCAGCAGCCCGGACAGGGCGGGGCAGCCCCAGCATTTT; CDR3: CASSPDRAGQPQHF
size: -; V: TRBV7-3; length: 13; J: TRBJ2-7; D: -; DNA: TGTGCCAGCAGCAACGACGGGGGCTACGAGCAGTACTTC; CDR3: CASSNDGGYEQYF
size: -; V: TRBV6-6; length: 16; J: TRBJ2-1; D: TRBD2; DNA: TGTGCCAGCAGAACTGAACGGACTAGCGGTTTCAATGAGCAGTTCTTC; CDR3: CASRTERTSGFNEQFF
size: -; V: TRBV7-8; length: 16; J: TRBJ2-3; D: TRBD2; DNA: TGTGCCAGCAGCCAAATTACTCCTAGCGGAAAAGATACGCAGTATTTT; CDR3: CASSQITPSGKDTQYF
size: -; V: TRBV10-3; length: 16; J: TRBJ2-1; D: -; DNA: TGTGCCATCAGTGATTTTGGAGGAGGTCAAAACAATGAGCAGTTCTTC; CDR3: CAISDFGGGQNNEQFF
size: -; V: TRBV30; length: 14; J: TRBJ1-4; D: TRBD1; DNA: TGTGCCTTTTCTGGACAGGCCTTTAATGAAAAACTGTTTTTT; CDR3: CAFSGQAFNEKLFF
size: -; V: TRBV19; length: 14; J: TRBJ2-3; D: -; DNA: TGTGCCAGTAAGGACTGGGAGGCTTCCGATACGCAGTATTTT; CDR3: CASKDWEASDTQYF
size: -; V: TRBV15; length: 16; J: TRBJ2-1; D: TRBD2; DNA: TGTGCCACCAGCTTCGGACTAGCGGGAGGGTCGGGTGAGCAGTTCTTC; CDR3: CATSFGLAGGSGEQFF
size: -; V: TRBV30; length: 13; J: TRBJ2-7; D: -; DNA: TGTGCCTGGAGTGTTGGACAGACCTACGAGCAGTACTTC; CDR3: CAWSVGQTYEQYF
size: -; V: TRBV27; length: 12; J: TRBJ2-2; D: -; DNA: TGTGCCAGCAGTCAGGGGCCCGGGGAGCTGTTTTTT; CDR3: CASSQGPGELFF
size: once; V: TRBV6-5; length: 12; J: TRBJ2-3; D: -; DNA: TGTGCCAGCAGTCAAAACGGAGATACGCAGTATTTT; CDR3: CASSQNGDTQYF
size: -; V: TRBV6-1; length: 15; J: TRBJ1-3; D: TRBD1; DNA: TGTGCCAGCAGTGGCACAGGGGGCGCCGGAAACACCATATATTTT; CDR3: CASSGTGGAGNTIYF
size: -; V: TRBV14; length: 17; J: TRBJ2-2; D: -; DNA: TGTGCCAGCAGCCACCCCGGACTACGTTCGCACACCGGGGAGCTGTTTTTT; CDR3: CASSHPGLRSHTGELFF
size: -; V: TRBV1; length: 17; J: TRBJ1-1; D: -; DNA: TGCACCAGCAGCCAAGAGTATGGTAAAGACATGAACACTGAAGCTTTCTTT; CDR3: CTSSQEYGKDMNTEAFF
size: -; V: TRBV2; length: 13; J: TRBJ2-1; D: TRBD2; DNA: TGTGCCTCCGGACTAGCGGGAATCAATGAGCAGTTCTTC; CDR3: CASGLAGINEQFF
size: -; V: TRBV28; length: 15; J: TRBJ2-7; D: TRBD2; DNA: TGTGCCAGCAGCCCACCGGGACTAGCGGACTACGAGCAGTACTTC; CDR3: CASSPPGLADYEQYF
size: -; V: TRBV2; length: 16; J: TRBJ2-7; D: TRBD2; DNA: TGTGCCAGCCGGCGGACTAGCGGGGGCCTGTCCTACGAGCAGTACTTC; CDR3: CASRRTSGGLSYEQYF
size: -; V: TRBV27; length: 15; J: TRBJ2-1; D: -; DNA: TGTGCCAGCAGTTTATCTAGGAGCTCCTACAATGAGCAGTTCTTC; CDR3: CASSLSRSSYNEQFF
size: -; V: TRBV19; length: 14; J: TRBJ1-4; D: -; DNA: TGTGCCAGTTTACAGCCAGGGTTCGGGGAAAAACTGTTTTTT; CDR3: CASLQPGFGEKLFF
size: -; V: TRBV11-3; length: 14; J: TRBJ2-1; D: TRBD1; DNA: TGTGCCAGCAGCTTAGTGAGGACAGGGAATGAGCAGTTCTTC; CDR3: CASSLVRTGNEQFF
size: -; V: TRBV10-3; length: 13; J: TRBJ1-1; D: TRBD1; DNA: TGTGCCATTAACGAGGGGGCGCACACTGAAGCTTTCTTT; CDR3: CAINEGAHTEAFF
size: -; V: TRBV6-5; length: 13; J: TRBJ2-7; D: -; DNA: TGTGCCAGCAGGGCGGGGGCAGGATACGAGCAGTACTTC; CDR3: CASRAGAGYEQYF
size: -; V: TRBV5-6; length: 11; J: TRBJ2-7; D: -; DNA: TGTGCCAGCAGCTTGTCCAACGAGCAGTACTTC; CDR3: CASSLSNEQYF
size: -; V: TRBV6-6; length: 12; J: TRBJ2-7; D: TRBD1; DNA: TGTGCCAGCAGGGGACAGAGCTACGAGCAGTACTTC; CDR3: CASRGQSYEQYF
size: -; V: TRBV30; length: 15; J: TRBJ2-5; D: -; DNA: TGTGCCTGGAGTGTAGGGGGAGCCGGGCGAGAGACCCAGTACTTC; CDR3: CAWSVGGAGRETQYF
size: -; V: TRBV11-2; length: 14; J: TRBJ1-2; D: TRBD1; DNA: TGTGCCAGCAGCTTAGATCGGCAGGGGGGTGGCTACACCTTC; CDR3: CASSLDRQGGGYTF
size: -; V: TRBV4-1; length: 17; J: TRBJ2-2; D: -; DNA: TGCGCCAGCAGCCAAGGCCGAGGATTTACGGCCACCGGGGAGCTGTTTTTT; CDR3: CASSQGRGFTATGELFF
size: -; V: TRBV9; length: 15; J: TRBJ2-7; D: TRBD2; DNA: TGTGCCAGCAGCGTAGGCGGGAGGGCCAACCACGAGCAGTACTTC; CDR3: CASSVGGRANHEQYF
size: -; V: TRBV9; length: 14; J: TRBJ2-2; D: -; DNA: TGTGCCAGCAGCGCCCACAGGGACACCGGGGAGCTGTTTTTT; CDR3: CASSAHRDTGELFF
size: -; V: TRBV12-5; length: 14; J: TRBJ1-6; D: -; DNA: TGTGCTAGTGGTTCGCCGGGACTAGGATCACCCCTCCACTTT; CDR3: CASGSPGLGSPLHF
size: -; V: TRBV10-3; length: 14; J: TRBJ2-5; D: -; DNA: TGTGCCATCAGTGGGGGTAGCGCGGTGGAGACCCAGTACTTC; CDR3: CAISGGSAVETQYF
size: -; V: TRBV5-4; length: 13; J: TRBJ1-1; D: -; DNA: TGTGCCAGCAGCTTGTATAGAAGTCTTGAAGCTTTCTTT; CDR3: CASSLYRSLEAFF
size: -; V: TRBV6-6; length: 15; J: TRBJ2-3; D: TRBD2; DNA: TGTGCCAGCAGTTACCCGCTAGCGGGAGATGATACGCAGTATTTT; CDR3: CASSYPLAGDDTQYF
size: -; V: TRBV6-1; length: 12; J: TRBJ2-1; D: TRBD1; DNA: TGTGCCATTGAGGACAGGTACAATGAGCAGTTCTTC; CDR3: CAIEDRYNEQFF
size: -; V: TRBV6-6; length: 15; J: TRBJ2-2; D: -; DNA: TGTGCCAGCATCTACAGGGAGATAAACACCGGGGAGCTGTTTTTT; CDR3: CASIYREINTGELFF
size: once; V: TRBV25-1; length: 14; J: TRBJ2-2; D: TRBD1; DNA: TGTGCCAGCAGTACAGGGGAAAACACCGGGGAGCTGTTTTTT; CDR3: CASSTGENTGELFF
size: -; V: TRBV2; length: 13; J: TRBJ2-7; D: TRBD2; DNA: TGTGCCAGCAGTGTAAGACTAGCGAACGAGCAGTACTTC; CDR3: CASSVRLANEQYF
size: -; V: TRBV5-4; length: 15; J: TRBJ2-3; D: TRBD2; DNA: TGTGCCAGCTCCATAGCGGGGGGAATCACAGATACGCAGTATTTT; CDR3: CASSIAGGITDTQYF
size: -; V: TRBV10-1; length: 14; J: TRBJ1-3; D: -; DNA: TGCGCCAGCAGCCCCGCAGGTCCTGGAAACACCATATATTTT; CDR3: CASSPAGPGNTIYF
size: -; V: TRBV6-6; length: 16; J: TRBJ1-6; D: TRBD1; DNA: TGTGCCAGCAGTTACTCGTCCGGGACAGGGGATTCACCCCTCCACTTT; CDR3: CASSYSSGTGDSPLHF